The clone carrying this T cell receptor (beta chain) was detected a few times. Its antigen is currently unknown. These data originate in a study of CD8+ T cells in alopecia areata. Study at large: Tofacitinib was taken orally by treated patients, and the dose was 5 to 10 mg twice daily. General study points: Among the cells sequenced in scalp samples are also the resident alphabeta T cells of normal skin.

From germline, CDR1 is GTSNPN and CDR2 SVGIG (reference sequence). This CDR3 has 16 amino acids. The V and J ends lost 0 bases and 0 bases respectively, with 12 bases between them. As for treatment: oral pan-JAK inhibitor, 5-10 mg twice daily. Reverse transcription of extracted RNA yielded cDNA, which provided the sequencing template. Clones were sequenced by immunoSEQ multiplex PCR, and TCRdb holds only the in-frame ones, with some missing. Here the sample spans around 160,000 clones, less than 70% being singletons. This specimen was CD4+ T cells sorted from blood, taken at week 24, from a patient treated with tofacitinib. The chain recombines TRBV30 with TRBJ2-1; D unclear. The sequence derives from a human donor with alopecia areata. The CDR3 sequence: CAWSVRVRTSYNEQFF. The CDR3 nucleotides are TGTGCCTGGAGTGTACGAGTACGGACCTCCTACAATGAGCAGTTCTTC.